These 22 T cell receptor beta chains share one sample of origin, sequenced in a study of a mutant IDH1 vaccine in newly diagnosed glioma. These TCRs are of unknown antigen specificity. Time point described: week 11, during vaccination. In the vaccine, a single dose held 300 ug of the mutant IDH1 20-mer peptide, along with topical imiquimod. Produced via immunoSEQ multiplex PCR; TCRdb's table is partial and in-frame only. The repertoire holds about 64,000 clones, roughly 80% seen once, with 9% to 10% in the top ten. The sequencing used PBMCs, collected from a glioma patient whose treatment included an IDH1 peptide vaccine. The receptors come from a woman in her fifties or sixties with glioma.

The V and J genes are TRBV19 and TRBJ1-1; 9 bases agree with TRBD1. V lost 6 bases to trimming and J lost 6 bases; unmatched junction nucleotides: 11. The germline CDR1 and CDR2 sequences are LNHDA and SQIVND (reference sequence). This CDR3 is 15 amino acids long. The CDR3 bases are TGTGCCAGTAGGACCGGGACAGGGAGCCCCTCTGAAGCTTTCTTT. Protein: CASRTGTGSPSEAFF.

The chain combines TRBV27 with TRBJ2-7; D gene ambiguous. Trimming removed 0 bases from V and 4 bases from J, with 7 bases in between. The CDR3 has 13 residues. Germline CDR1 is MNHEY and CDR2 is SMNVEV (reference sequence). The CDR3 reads CASSLSGGYEQYF. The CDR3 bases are TGTGCCAGCAGTTTATCTGGTGGATACGAGCAGTACTTC.

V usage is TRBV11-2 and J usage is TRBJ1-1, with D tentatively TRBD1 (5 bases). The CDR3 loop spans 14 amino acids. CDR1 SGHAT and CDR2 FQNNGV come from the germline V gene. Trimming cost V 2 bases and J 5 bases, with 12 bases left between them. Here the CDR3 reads CASSLTGGKTEAFF. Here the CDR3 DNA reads TGTGCCAGCAGCTTAACAGGAGGGAAGACTGAAGCTTTCTTT.

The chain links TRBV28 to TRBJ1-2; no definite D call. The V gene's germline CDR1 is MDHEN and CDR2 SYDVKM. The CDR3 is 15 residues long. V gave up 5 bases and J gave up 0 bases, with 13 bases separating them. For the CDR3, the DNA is TGTGCCAGCAGTCCGGGCCTGGTGGCTAACTATGGCTACACCTTC. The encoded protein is CASSPGLVANYGYTF.

The CDR3 sequence: CASTFYGGYTGELFF. CDR3 in DNA: TGTGCCAGCACTTTTTATGGGGGTTACACCGGGGAGCTGTTTTTT. This chain connects TRBV6-5 to TRBJ2-2; D is possibly TRBD1 or TRBD2 (5 bases each). Germline-derived CDR1 and CDR2 are MNHEY and SVGAGI. There are 15 residues in the CDR3. V lost 7 bases to trimming and J lost 3 bases, with 15 bases between them.

The CDR3 is CASSLVGAGELFF. The DNA of the CDR3 is TGTGCCAGCAGCTTAGTCGGGGCCGGGGAGCTGTTTTTT. The chain has TRBV7-2 and TRBJ2-2; D is perhaps TRBD2 (5 bases). Trimming stripped 1 base from V and 6 bases from J, with 6 bases between. This CDR3 region has 13 residues. Germline CDR1 SGHTA, CDR2 FQGNSA.

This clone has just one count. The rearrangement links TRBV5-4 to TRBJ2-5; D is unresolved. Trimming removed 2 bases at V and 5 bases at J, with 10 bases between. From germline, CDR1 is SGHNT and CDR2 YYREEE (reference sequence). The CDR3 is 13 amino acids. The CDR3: CASSFGPSETQYF. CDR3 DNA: TGTGCCAGCAGCTTCGGTCCTTCGGAGACCCAGTACTTC. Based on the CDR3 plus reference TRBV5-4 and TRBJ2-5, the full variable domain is ETGVTQSPTHLIKTRGQQVTLRCSSQSGHNTVSWYQQALGQGPQFIFQYYREEENGRGNFPPRFSGLQFPNYSSELNVNALELDDSALYLCASSFGPSETQYFGPGTRLLVL.

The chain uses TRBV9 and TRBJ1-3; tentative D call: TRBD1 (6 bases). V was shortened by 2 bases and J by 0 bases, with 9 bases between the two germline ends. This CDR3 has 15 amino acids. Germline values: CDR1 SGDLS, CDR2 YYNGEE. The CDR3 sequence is CASSVGQSSGNTIYF. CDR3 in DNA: TGTGCCAGCAGCGTTGGACAGAGCTCTGGAAACACCATATATTTT.

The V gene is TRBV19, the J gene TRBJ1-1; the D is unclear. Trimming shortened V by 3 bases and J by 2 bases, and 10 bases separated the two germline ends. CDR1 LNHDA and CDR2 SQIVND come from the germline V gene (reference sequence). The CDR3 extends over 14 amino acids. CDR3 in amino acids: CASSMRGGNTEAFF. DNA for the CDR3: TGTGCCAGTAGTATGAGAGGAGGTAACACTGAAGCTTTCTTT.

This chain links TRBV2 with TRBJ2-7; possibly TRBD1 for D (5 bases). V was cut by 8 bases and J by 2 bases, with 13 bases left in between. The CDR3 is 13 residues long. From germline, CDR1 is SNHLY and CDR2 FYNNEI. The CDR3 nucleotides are TGTGCCAGCGGACGAACAGGAACCTACGAGCAGTACTTC. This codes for CASGRTGTYEQYF. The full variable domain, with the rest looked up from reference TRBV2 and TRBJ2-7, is EPEVTQTPSHQVTQMGQEVILRCVPISNHLYFYWYRQILGQKVEFLVSFYNNEISEKSEIFDDQFSVERPDGSNFTLKIRSTKLEDSAMYFCASGRTGTYEQYFGPGTRLTVT.

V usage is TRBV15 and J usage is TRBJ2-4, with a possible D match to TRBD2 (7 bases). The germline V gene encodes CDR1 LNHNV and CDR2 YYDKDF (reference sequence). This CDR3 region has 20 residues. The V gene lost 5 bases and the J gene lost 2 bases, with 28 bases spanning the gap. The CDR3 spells CATSPGAGSGGGRSKNIQYF. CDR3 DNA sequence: TGTGCCACCAGCCCTGGGGCAGGGTCGGGGGGCGGACGGTCCAAAAACATTCAGTACTTC. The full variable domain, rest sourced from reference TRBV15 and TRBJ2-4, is DAMVIQNPRYQVTQFGKPVTLSCSQTLNHNVMYWYQQKSSQAPKLLFHYYDKDFNNEADTPDNFQSRRPNTSFCFLDIRSPGLGDTAMYLCATSPGAGSGGGRSKNIQYFGAGTRLSVL.

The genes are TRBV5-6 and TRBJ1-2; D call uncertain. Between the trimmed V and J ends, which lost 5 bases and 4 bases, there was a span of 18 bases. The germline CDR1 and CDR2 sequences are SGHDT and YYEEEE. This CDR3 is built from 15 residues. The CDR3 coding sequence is TGTGCCAGCAGACCTACCGGGATCTCGTCCTATGGCTACACCTTC. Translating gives CASRPTGISSYGYTF.

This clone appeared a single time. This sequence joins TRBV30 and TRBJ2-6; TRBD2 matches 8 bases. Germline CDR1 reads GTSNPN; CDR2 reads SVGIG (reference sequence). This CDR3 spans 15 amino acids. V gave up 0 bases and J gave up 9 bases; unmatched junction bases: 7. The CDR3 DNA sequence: TGTGCCTGGAGTGTACGGGGGGGCTCGGGCAACGTCCTGACTTTC. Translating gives CAWSVRGGSGNVLTF.

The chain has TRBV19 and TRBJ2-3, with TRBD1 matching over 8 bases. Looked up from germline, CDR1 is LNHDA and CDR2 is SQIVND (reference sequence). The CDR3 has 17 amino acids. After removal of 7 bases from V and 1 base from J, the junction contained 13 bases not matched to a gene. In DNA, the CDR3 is TGTGCCAGTACCAGGCTCCCAGGACAGGGAGGCACAGATACGCAGTATTTT. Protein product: CASTRLPGQGGTDTQYF.

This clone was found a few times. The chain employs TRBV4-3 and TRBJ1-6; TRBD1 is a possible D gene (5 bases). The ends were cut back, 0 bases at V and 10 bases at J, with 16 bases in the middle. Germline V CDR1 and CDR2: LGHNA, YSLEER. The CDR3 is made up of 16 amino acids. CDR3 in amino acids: CASSQEAQGGRSPLHF. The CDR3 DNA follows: TGCGCCAGCAGCCAAGAGGCCCAGGGTGGACGGTCACCCCTCCACTTT.

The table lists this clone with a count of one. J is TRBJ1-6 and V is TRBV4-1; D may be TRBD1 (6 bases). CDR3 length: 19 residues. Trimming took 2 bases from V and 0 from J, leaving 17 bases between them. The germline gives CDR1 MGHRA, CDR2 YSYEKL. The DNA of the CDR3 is TGCGCCAGCAGCCAAAAAGGGGGGACGGAGAGCTCCTATAATTCACCCCTCCACTTT. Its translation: CASSQKGGTESSYNSPLHF.

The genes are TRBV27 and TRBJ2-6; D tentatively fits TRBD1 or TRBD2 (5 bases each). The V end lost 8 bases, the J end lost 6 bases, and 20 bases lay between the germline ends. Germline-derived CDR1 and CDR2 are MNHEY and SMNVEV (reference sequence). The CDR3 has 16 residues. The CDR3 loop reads CASYSLRDAEANVLTF. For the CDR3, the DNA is TGTGCCAGCTATTCCCTCAGGGACGCTGAGGCCAACGTCCTGACTTTC.

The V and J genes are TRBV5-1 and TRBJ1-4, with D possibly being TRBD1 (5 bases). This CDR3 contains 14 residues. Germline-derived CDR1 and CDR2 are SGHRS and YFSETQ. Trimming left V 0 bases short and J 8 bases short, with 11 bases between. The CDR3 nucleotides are TGCGCCAGCAGCTTGGGGAGGGGAGGAGAAAAACTGTTTTTT. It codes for CASSLGRGGEKLFF.

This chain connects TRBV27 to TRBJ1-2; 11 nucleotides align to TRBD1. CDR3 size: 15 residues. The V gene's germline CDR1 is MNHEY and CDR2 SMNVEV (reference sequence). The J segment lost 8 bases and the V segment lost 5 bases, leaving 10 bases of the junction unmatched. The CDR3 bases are TGTGCCAGCAGTCCCGGACAGGGGGCGCGGGAAGGCTACACCTTC. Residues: CASSPGQGAREGYTF.

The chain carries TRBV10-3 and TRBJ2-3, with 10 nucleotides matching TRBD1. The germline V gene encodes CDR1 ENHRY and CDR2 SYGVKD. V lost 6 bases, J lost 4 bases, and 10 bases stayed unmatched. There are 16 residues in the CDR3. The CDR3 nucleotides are TGTGCCATCAGGTCCCGGGACAGGGGTAGCGCAGATACGCAGTATTTT. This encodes CAIRSRDRGSADTQYF.

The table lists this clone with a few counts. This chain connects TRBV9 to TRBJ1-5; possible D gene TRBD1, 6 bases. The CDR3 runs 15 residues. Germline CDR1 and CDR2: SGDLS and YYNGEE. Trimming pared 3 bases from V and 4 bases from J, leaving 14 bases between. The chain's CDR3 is CASSAGTIGNQPQHF. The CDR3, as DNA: TGTGCCAGCAGCGCCGGGACAATCGGAAATCAGCCCCAGCATTTT.

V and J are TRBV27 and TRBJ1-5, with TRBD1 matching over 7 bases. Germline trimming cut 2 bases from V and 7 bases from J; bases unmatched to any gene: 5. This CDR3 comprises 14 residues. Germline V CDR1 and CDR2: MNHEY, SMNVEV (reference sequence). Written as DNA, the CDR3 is TGTGCCAGCAGTTTAGTACAGGGGAACCAGCCCCAGCATTTT. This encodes CASSLVQGNQPQHF.